This T cell receptor (beta chain) was obtained from a study of early stage breast cancer tumors (dated by TCRdb to 2017 to 2019). At the level of the whole study: Of the 15 to 20 invasive breast tumors, 12 to 13 were found to be estrogen receptor-positive, progesterone receptor-positive and HER2-negative. The samples as a whole yielded 2 million to 3 million detected templates, corresponding to over a million unique clonotypes. The average read coverage per sample was around 10-fold. Eight of the 12 ER+/PR+/HER2- tumors were invasive ductal carcinomas, while the other four were invasive lobular carcinomas.

The study profiled bulk TCR beta-chain repertoires in matched peripheral blood, tumor and adjacent normal breast tissue taken from approximately 15 patients with early-stage breast cancer. Before surgery, whole blood (roughly 4.5-11 mL) was collected into EDTA tubes and processed within 2 hours. Ficoll-Paque centrifugation in SepMate-50 tubes was used to isolate peripheral blood mononuclear cells. For storage in liquid nitrogen, PBMCs were cryopreserved as aliquots of about 1.9 to 4 million cells in about 90% FBS with about 10% DMSO. The Qiagen AllPrep DNA/RNA Mini kit was used to extract genomic DNA. A remark on this clone: Which antigen it targets is not known. The input lacks base qualities; no much larger clone sits a single base away.

Each sample was amplified in two independent genomic DNA replicates, using around 0.55 ug for blood and around 1.5 ug for tumor or normal breast. Following the manufacturer's instructions, the ImmunoSeq Intro kit was used to carry out TCRB sequencing on genomic DNA. Multiplex PCR ran about 31 cycles with proprietary primers and spike-in control sequences for absolute quantification. Single-end 150-bp reads were used to sequence an 87-bp fragment spanning the CDR3 plus the flanking V and J genes. Seven samples, each with two replicates, were multiplexed per lane of an Illumina MiSeq using version 3.0 chemistry. In the original analysis: Raw data were processed by the vendor's proprietary pipeline, with both replicates merged into one result per sample. Productive rearrangements sharing the V-gene family, CDR3 amino acid sequence and J-gene segment were defined as clonotypes. Clonality was calculated as 1 minus the normalized Shannon entropy (Pielou evenness) of TCRB abundances. T cell density was estimated as total templates divided by the number of input cells, with the number of input cells inferred from the DNA input amount. Recon, run with its default parameters, was used to estimate overall repertoire diversity and clonality. A clonotype counted as tumor-enriched if its abundance in tumor exceeded 0.1% and was at least 32-fold higher than its abundance in normal breast. The source is immuneACCESS, and TCRdb retained only in-frame sequences with V and J called. Part of the clones is not carried over; for the studies checked, unresolved V genes explain less than half of this, and the remainder is unexplained. The D gene and trimming were derived from the DNA, and the V and J assignments and clone size from that table. The sample table lists just over 50,000 clones, 78% of them with a count of one. The ten largest clones capture roughly 3.5% of the sample.

The paper as a whole reports these results and caveats: Chain pairing and functional markers such as CD4, CD8 and FOXP3 were not captured by bulk genomic DNA sequencing of unsorted cells. Because the cohort was small, a breakdown by tumor subtype could not be done. Enriched TCRB sequences shared across patients were mostly commonly generated sequences, unlikely to play an important role in the tumor microenvironment. Repertoires from blood and normal breast were more alike than repertoires from blood and tumor, and in about 90% of the 16 patients, comparing each tissue with blood separated tumor from normal. Tumors showed roughly 2.3-fold higher T cell density and higher clonality than adjacent normal breast tissue.

There are 13 amino acids in the CDR3, from cysteine to phenylalanine inclusive. The sequence is cut down to CDR3 DNA, 39 bases in frame from base 1. V is cut by 3 bases and J by 3 bases, and the space between the germline ends is 10 bases. From the germline V gene, CDR1 is SGDLS and CDR2 is YYNGEE. This sequence was found in a person aged 40-50 years with breast cancer. The rearranged chain carries TRBV9 and TRBJ2-7; a tentative D call is TRBD1 (6 bases match). Sequencing was performed on blood. This receptor has the CDR3 CASSDSQGYEQYF. The DNA is as follows: TGTGCCAGCAGCGACTCACAGGGCTACGAGCAGTACTTC.